The 10 T cell receptor beta chains below come from one sample, sequenced in a study of response to subunit inactivated influenza vaccine. TCRdb reprocessed the RT-PCR reads with MiXCR, giving one entry per CDR3 protein. The table lists about 650,000 distinct CDR3 sequences, about 15% of them singletons, with around a tenth in the top ten. The sequenced sample was PBMCs from blood, obtained about 11 days after vaccination. These receptor sequences come from a man aged 45-65 years who received an inactivated influenza vaccine.

The gene calls are TRBV12-3 or TRBV12-4 and TRBJ2-1; D unresolved. Trimming shortened V by 1 base and J by 4 bases, and 14 bases separated the two germline ends. The CDR3 length is 16 residues. The CDR3 sequence is CASSLVPGLMYNEQFF. CDR3 sequence (DNA): TGTGCCAGCAGTTTAGTGCCAGGTTTGATGTACAATGAGCAGTTCTTC.

The chain recombines TRBV10-3 with TRBJ2-1, with 9 bases matching TRBD2. There are 13 residues in the CDR3. V lost 8 bases, J lost 8 bases, and 7 bases stayed unmatched. The germline V gene has CDR1 ENHRY and CDR2 SYGVKD. The CDR3 loop is CAIGAGGRDEQFF. CDR3 DNA sequence: TGTGCCATCGGGGCGGGAGGGCGCGATGAGCAGTTCTTC.

This clonotype was counted between two and nine times. The chain recombines TRBV6-5 with TRBJ2-2, with 9 bases matching TRBD2. Per germline, CDR1 MNHEY and CDR2 SVGAGI. After removal of 2 bases from V and 6 bases from J, the junction contained 10 bases not matched to a gene. The CDR3 has 17 amino acids. The CDR3 DNA reads as TGTGCCAGCAGTTACGGTCATCCTAGCGGGGCATCCGGGGAGCTGTTTTTT. Encoded protein: CASSYGHPSGASGELFF.

This chain connects TRBV20-1 to TRBJ2-3; 11 bases match TRBD2. The CDR3 contains 16 residues. Germline V CDR1 and CDR2: DFQATT, SNEGSKA (reference sequence). After removal of 4 bases from V and 2 bases from J, the junction contained 8 bases not matched to a gene. CDR3 sequence (DNA): TGCAGTGCTACCGGGACTAGCGGTGTAAACACAGATACGCAGTATTTT. Protein sequence: CSATGTSGVNTDTQYF.

The rearrangement links TRBV20-1 to TRBJ1-6; D not resolved. Germline V gene sequence: CDR1 DFQATT, CDR2 SNEGSKA (reference sequence). The CDR3 runs 15 residues. Trimming took 0 bases from V and 0 from J, leaving 6 bases between them. The CDR3 is CSAREENSYNSPLHF. Here the CDR3 DNA reads TGCAGTGCTAGAGAGGAAAACTCCTATAATTCACCCCTCCACTTT.

The V and J genes are TRBV5-1 and TRBJ2-1; TRBD2 is a possible D gene (6 bases). Trimming shortened V by 5 bases and J by 8 bases, and 17 bases separated the two germline ends. Germline-derived CDR1 and CDR2 are SGHRS and YFSETQ. This CDR3 contains 14 residues. The CDR3 nucleotides are TGCGCCAGCAGGACCGGGACTTGGCAGGATGAGCAGTTCTTC. It specifies CASRTGTWQDEQFF. The entire variable domain, with the rest obtained from reference TRBV5-1 and TRBJ2-1, is as follows: KAGVTQTPRYLIKTRGQQVTLSCSPISGHRSVSWYQQTPGQGLQFLFEYFSETQRNKGNFPGRFSGRQFSNSRSEMNVSTLELGDSALYLCASRTGTWQDEQFFGPGTRLTVL.

DNA for the CDR3: TGCAGCGTTGGTCGGTCTAGCGGGAGCTCCTCCTACAATGAGCAGTTCTTC. Protein product: CSVGRSSGSSSYNEQFF. The V gene is TRBV29-1, the J gene TRBJ2-1, with 10 nucleotides matching TRBD2. V shed 4 bases, J shed 0 bases, and the junction held 9 bases outside the gene matches. Germline assignment: CDR1 SQVTM and CDR2 ANQGSEA. The CDR3 consists of 17 residues.

This clonotype turned up a few times. This chain uses TRBV7-2 with TRBJ2-7; D ambiguous. The CDR3 is 14 residues long. Germline V gives CDR1 SGHTA, CDR2 FQGNSA. V lost 5 bases and J lost 2, with 13 bases in between. For the CDR3, the DNA is TGTGCCAGCAGCCGTGTAAAGGGCCCCTACGAGCAGTACTTC. Translating gives CASSRVKGPYEQYF.

This clonotype was picked up many times. This rearrangement joins TRBV10-3 to TRBJ2-7, with D possibly being TRBD1 (6 bases). V lost 3 bases, J lost 2 bases, and 20 bases lay in between. CDR1 ENHRY and CDR2 SYGVKD come from the germline V gene. This CDR3 spans 17 amino acids. The CDR3 nucleotides are TGTGCCATCAGTGAAGGACTTGGGGCAGGGGATACCTACGAGCAGTACTTC. Encoded protein: CAISEGLGAGDTYEQYF.

This clonotype has only a few counts. V gene TRBV6-2 or TRBV6-3 combines with J gene TRBJ2-2; D call uncertain. Germline-derived CDR1 and CDR2 are MNHEY and SVGEGT. The CDR3 totals 15 residues. Trimming pared 0 bases from V and 6 bases from J, leaving 11 bases between. Here the CDR3 DNA reads TGTGCCAGCAGTTACTCTAGTTGGCCTTCCGGGGAGCTGTTTTTT. Translation gives CASSYSSWPSGELFF.